The source of this TCR beta chain is a study of T cells in Graves' hyperthyroidism and ophthalmopathy. CDR3 size: 12 residues. Germline V CDR1 and CDR2: DFQATT, SNEGSKA (reference sequence). V was shortened by 6 bases and J by 14 bases, with 19 bases between the two germline ends. Amplified regions were TCR beta CDR3 sequences from RNA transcripts. First-round RT-PCR with HTBI primers amplified the TCR CDR3 region. TCRdb reanalysed the multiplex PCR reads using MiXCR and keeps one entry per CDR3 protein. The sample carries around 100,000 distinct CDR3 sequences, over 45% recorded once. The study defined stable Graves' hyperthyroidism as no ophthalmopathy progression within 18 months.

The chain combines TRBV20-1 with TRBJ1-4; D is uncertain. The sequence came from a man aged 35-49 years with Graves' hyperthyroidism. What was sequenced was blood. The CDR3: CSADVGEESLFF. As DNA, the CDR3 is TGCAGTGCGGACGTGGGAGAGGAAAGCCTGTTTTTT.